Following are 17 T cell receptor beta chains from one sample sequenced in a study of T cell repertoires in cytomegalovirus infection. One entry per CDR3 protein results from TCRdb running MiXCR on the reads. The sample lists 200,000 to 250,000 distinct CDR3 sequences, more than 9% occurring once. Sequenced: PBMCs. The receptors were gathered from a human donor in good health (CMV status not recorded). Some clones in this sample may be carry-over from other donors' samples.

The table lists this clonotype with many counts. The J gene is TRBJ2-7, the V gene TRBV6-2 or TRBV6-3; D is possibly TRBD1 or TRBD2 (6 bases each). The V gene lost 7 bases and the J gene lost 2 bases, with 21 bases spanning the gap. The CDR3 spans 16 residues. The V gene's germline CDR1 is MNHEY and CDR2 SVGEGT. CDR3 DNA: TGTGCCAGCATCAGTAGGGGGGAGACATCAACCTACGAGCAGTACTTC. Translation gives CASISRGETSTYEQYF.

This clonotype was recorded at least ten times. The chain is built from TRBV7-8 and TRBJ2-1; no definite D call. The CDR3 contains 13 residues. Germline V gene sequence: CDR1 SGHVS, CDR2 FQNEAQ. Between the trimmed V and J ends, which lost 7 bases and 10 bases, there was a span of 17 bases. The CDR3 bases are TGTGCCAGCACCTCTTCCGGTCAAGGAGAGCAGTTCTTC. Its protein product is CASTSSGQGEQFF.

The rearrangement joins TRBV20-1 to TRBJ2-3; maybe TRBD2 (5 bases). CDR3 length equals 14 residues. The V end was cut by 5 bases, the J end by 1 base, with 13 bases between. The germline CDR1 and CDR2 sequences are DFQATT and SNEGSKA (reference sequence). CDR3 DNA: TGCAGTGCTTACTCCGGGATAGGCACAGATACGCAGTATTTT. Its protein product is CSAYSGIGTDTQYF.

The chain links TRBV25-1 to TRBJ2-1, with D possibly matching TRBD2 (6 bases). The CDR3 extends over 16 amino acids. V lost 6 bases and J lost 4, with 19 bases in between. Germline V CDR1 and CDR2: MGHDK, SYGVNS. CDR3 DNA sequence: TGTGCCAGCAGCCCCAGGGCAGGCGGGGTTTACAATGAGCAGTTCTTC. It is translated as CASSPRAGGVYNEQFF.

This clonotype was seen a few times. The chain joins TRBV4-1 to TRBJ1-3, with unresolved D. Germline V gene sequence: CDR1 MGHRA, CDR2 YSYEKL. Trimming pared 1 base from V and 0 bases from J, leaving 10 bases between. The CDR3 runs 16 residues. The CDR3 reads CASSQGLGNSGNTIYF. The DNA for the CDR3 is TGCGCCAGCAGCCAAGGCCTCGGGAACTCTGGAAACACCATATATTTT.

This clonotype came up many times. The chain joins TRBV7-2 to TRBJ2-7; 8 bases match TRBD2. CDR3 length: 14 amino acids. With 0 bases clipped from V and 6 bases from J, the junction kept 4 bases outside the gene matches. Germline lookup yields CDR1 SGHTA and CDR2 FQGNSA. CDR3 sequence: CASSLARSGGEQYF. CDR3 coding DNA: TGTGCCAGCAGCTTAGCGCGCAGCGGGGGCGAGCAGTACTTC.

The table lists this clonotype with many counts. The chain joins TRBV7-8 to TRBJ1-5, with 8 bases fitting TRBD1. Germline lookup yields CDR1 SGHVS and CDR2 FQNEAQ. The CDR3 contains 18 residues. The V gene end was trimmed by 0 bases and the J gene end by 2 bases; junction bases not matched to a gene: 9. DNA of the CDR3: TGTGCCAGCAGCTTAGCGGTTGGACAGGGAATAGGCAATCAGCCCCAGCATTTT. The encoded protein is CASSLAVGQGIGNQPQHF. The complete variable domain, with remaining parts taken from reference TRBV7-8 and TRBJ1-5, reads GAGVSQSPRYKVAKRGQDVALRCDPISGHVSLFWYQQALGQGPEFLTYFQNEAQLDKSGLPSDRFFAERPEGSVSTLKIQRTQQEDSAVYLCASSLAVGQGIGNQPQHFGDGTRLSIL.

In its sample, this clonotype was seen many times. This chain links TRBV28 with TRBJ1-2; D is perhaps TRBD1 (5 bases). Germline V gives CDR1 MDHEN, CDR2 SYDVKM. With 5 bases removed from V and 1 base from J, the gap between germline ends came to 11 bases. The CDR3 totals 14 residues. The CDR3 DNA reads TGTGCCAGCAGTACAGGATCCGATAACTATGGCTACACCTTC. Residues: CASSTGSDNYGYTF.

This chain links TRBV7-2 with TRBJ2-3; no firm D call. The ends were cut back, 8 bases at V and 13 bases at J, with 16 bases in the middle. From germline, CDR1 is SGHTA and CDR2 FQGNSA. This CDR3 is built from 11 residues. The chain's CDR3 is CASSQLPLKYF. The CDR3, as DNA: TGTGCCAGCTCCCAGCTCCCCCTAAAGTATTTT.

This chain connects TRBV19 to TRBJ1-4, with D possibly matching TRBD1 (5 bases). Germline V lookup: CDR1 LNHDA, CDR2 SQIVND (reference sequence). This CDR3 is built from 14 residues. V was trimmed by 7 bases and J by 8 bases, leaving 17 bases between them. CDR3 amino acids: CASIGTFREEKLFF. In DNA form, the CDR3 reads TGTGCCAGTATCGGGACCTTCCGGGAGGAAAAACTGTTTTTT.

This clonotype was recorded a few times. This sequence joins TRBV20-1 and TRBJ1-1; tentative D call: TRBD1 (6 bases). The length of the CDR3 is 13 residues. CDR1 is DFQATT, CDR2 SNEGSKA, per germline (reference sequence). Deletions cut 1 base from V and 4 bases from J, with 10 bases between. The CDR3 loop reads CSARAGVTTEAFF. The CDR3 coding sequence is TGCAGTGCTAGAGCAGGGGTGACCACTGAAGCTTTCTTT.

The CDR3, as DNA: TGCGCCAGCAGTTCCGGGCGGATCGAGGGCAATCAGCCCCAGCATTTT. This translates into CASSSGRIEGNQPQHF. V usage is TRBV23-1 and J usage is TRBJ1-5; D is uncertain. TRBV23-1 is annotated as an ORF whose role is uncertain. Trimming cost V 5 bases and J 2 bases, with 16 bases left between them. This CDR3 is 16 amino acids long.

The chain couples TRBV12-5 to TRBJ1-1; D ambiguous. Germline V gene lookup returns CDR1 LGHNT and CDR2 FRNRAP. There are 13 residues in the CDR3. V was trimmed by 7 bases and J by 0 bases, leaving 9 bases between them. The DNA of the CDR3 is TGTGCTAGTGCCAGGAGGGTGAACACTGAAGCTTTCTTT. It codes for CASARRVNTEAFF.

For this clonotype: The junction departs from germline at one end; a sequencing error may be responsible. This chain links TRBV10-3 with TRBJ2-5; 10 bases agree with TRBD1. This CDR3 region has 14 residues. CDR1 and CDR2 (germline): ENHRY, SYGVKD. In DNA, the CDR3 is TGTGCCATCAGTCTGGGACAGGGGACAGAGACCCGGTACTTC. As protein: CAISLGQGTETRYF.

This clonotype was observed a few times. The chain employs TRBV27 and TRBJ2-7, with TRBD1 identical over 7 bases. V dropped 5 bases and J dropped 0; count of bases not matched to a gene: 7. The CDR3 sequence is 15 residues long. Germline V lookup: CDR1 MNHEY, CDR2 SMNVEV (reference sequence). CDR3 DNA: TGTGCCAGCAGTCGTGGACAGGAGTTCTCCTACGAGCAGTACTTC. Translating it yields CASSRGQEFSYEQYF.

This clonotype was seen many times. This chain connects TRBV28 to TRBJ2-7; no definite D call. The CDR3 length is 14 residues. V lost 6 bases, J lost 6 bases, and 18 bases lay in between. The germline V gene encodes CDR1 MDHEN and CDR2 SYDVKM. The DNA of the CDR3 is TGTGCCAGCAGCCCAAGGCAGACCCCCGGCGAGCAGTACTTC. Protein: CASSPRQTPGEQYF.

The chain is built from TRBV7-2 and TRBJ1-2, with TRBD1 matching over 9 bases. V lost 5 bases to trimming and J lost 9 bases; unmatched junction nucleotides: 16. The CDR3 sequence is 16 residues long. Germline CDR1 is SGHTA and CDR2 is FQGNSA. The CDR3 DNA follows: TGTGCCAGCAGCCTAGGGGGGGACAGGGTGGTTGGAAGCTACACCTTC. This encodes CASSLGGDRVVGSYTF.